This T cell receptor beta chain was retrieved from a study of T cell responses to AZD1222 COVID-19 vaccine. Data came from immunoSEQ multiplex PCR; TCRdb stores just in-frame clones and leaves some out. The sample carries around 84,000 clones, approximately 86% recorded once. The germline gives CDR1 MNHEY, CDR2 SVGAGI. V shed 8 bases, J shed 4 bases, and the junction held 4 bases outside the gene matches. CDR3 length: 13 residues. The rearrangement uses TRBV6-5 and TRBJ1-1, with 10 nucleotides matching TRBD1. This TCR was recovered from an adult in good health. Sequencing was performed on peripheral blood, taken on day 0 of MenACWY control vaccination. The DNA of the CDR3 is TGTGCCAGCTCAAGGACAGGGGGCACTGAAGCTTTCTTT. Translated, it gives CASSRTGGTEAFF.